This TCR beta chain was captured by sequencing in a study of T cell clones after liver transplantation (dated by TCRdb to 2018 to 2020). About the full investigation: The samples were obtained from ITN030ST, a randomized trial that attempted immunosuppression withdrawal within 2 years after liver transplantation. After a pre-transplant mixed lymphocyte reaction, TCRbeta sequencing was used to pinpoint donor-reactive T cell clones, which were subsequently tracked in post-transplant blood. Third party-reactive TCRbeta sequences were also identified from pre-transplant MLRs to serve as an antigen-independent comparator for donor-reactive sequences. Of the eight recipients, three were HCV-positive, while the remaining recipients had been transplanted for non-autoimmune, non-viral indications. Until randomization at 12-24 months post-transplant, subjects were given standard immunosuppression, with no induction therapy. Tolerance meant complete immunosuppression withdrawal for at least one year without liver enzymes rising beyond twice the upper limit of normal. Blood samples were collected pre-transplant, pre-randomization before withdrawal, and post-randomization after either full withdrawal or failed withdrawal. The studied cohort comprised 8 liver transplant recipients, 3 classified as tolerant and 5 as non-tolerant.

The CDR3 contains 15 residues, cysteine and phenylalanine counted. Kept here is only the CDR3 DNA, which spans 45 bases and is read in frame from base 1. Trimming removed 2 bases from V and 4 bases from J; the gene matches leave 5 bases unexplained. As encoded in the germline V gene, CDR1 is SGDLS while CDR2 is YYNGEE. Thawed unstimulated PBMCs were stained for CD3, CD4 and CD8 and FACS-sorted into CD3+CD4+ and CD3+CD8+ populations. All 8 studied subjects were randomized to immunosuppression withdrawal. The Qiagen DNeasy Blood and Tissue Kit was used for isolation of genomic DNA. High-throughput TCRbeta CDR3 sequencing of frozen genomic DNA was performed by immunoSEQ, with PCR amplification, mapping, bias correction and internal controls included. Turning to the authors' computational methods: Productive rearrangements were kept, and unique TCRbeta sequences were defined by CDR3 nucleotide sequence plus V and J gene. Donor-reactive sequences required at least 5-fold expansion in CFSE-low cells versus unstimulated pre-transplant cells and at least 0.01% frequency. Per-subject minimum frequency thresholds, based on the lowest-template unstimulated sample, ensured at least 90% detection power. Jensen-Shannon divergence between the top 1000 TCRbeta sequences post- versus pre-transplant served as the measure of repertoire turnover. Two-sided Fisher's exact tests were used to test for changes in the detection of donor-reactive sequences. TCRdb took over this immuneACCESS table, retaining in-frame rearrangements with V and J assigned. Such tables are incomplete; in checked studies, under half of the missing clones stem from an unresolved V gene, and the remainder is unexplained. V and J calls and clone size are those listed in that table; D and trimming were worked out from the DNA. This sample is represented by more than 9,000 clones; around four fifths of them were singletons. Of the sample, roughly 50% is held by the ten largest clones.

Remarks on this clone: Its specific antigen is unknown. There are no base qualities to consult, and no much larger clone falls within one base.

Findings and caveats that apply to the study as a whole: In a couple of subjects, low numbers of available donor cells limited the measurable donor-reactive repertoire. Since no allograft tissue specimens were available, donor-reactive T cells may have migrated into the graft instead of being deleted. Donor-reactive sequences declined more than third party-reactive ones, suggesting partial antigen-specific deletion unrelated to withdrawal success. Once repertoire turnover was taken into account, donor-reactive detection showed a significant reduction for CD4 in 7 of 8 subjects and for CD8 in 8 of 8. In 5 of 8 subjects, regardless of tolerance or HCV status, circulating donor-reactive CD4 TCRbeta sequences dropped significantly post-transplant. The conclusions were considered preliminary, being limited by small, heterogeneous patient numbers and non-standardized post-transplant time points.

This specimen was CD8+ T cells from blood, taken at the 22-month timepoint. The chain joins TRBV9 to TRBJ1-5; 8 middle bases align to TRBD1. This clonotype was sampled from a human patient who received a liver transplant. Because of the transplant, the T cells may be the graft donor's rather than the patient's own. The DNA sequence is TGTGCCAGCAGCGTTACAGGGGGTTGGAATCAGCCCCAGCATTTT. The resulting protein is CASSVTGGWNQPQHF.